The clone carrying this TCR beta chain was seen more than once but under ten times. The antigen remains unidentified. Method: immunoSEQ multiplex PCR; TCRdb's copy keeps in-frame clones and lacks some. This repertoire shows 130,000 to 150,000 clones, roughly nine tenths found once; its top ten account for approximately 2%. The CDR3 is 16 residues long. With 0 bases clipped from V and 5 bases from J, the junction kept 2 bases outside the gene matches. Germline CDR1 MRHNA, CDR2 SNTAGT. This sample is part of a study of T cell responses to AZD1222 COVID-19 vaccine. Study-level findings and limits: Researchers report vaccine-associated CD4 TCRs spanning spike, with dominance at 160-218 and 743-854. Spike-specific TCR breadth rose after two AZD1222 doses, and depth rose as well.

The chain is built from TRBV6-4 and TRBJ2-2; 11 nucleotides match TRBD2. This TCR was sampled from an adult in good health. Sequencing used peripheral blood, obtained on day 0 of AZD1222 vaccination. This chain's CDR3 is CASSDSPSGGTGELFF. The CDR3 DNA reads TGTGCCAGCAGTGACTCGCCTAGCGGGGGGACCGGGGAGCTGTTTTTT.